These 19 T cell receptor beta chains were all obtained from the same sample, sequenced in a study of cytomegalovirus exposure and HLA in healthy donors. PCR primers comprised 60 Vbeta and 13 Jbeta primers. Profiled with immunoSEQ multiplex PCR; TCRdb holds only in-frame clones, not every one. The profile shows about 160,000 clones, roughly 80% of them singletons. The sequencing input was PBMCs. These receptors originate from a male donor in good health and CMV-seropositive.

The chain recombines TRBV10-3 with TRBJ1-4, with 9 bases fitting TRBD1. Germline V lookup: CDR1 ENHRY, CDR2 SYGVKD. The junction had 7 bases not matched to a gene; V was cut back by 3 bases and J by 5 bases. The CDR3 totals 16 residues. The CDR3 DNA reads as TGTGCCATCAGTGATCCGACCGGGACAGGGAATGAAAAACTGTTTTTT. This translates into CAISDPTGTGNEKLFF.

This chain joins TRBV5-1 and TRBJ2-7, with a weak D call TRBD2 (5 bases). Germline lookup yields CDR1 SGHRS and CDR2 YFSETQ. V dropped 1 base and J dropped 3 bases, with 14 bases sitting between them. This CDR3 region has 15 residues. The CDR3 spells CASSLSGDSLYEQYF. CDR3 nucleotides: TGCGCCAGCAGCTTGTCCGGGGATAGTCTCTACGAGCAGTACTTC. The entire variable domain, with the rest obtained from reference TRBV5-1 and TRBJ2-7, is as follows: KAGVTQTPRYLIKTRGQQVTLSCSPISGHRSVSWYQQTPGQGLQFLFEYFSETQRNKGNFPGRFSGRQFSNSRSEMNVSTLELGDSALYLCASSLSGDSLYEQYFGPGTRLTVT.

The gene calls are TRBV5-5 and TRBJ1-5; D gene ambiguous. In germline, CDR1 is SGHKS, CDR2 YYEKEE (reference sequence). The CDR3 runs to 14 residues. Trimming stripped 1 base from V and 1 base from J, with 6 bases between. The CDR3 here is CASSLLQSNQPQHF. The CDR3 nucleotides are TGTGCCAGCAGCTTGCTACAGAGCAATCAGCCCCAGCATTTT. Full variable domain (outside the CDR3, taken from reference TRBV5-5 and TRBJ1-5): DAGVTQSPTHLIKTRGQQVTLRCSPISGHKSVSWYQQVLGQGPQFIFQYYEKEERGRGNFPDRFSARQFPNYSSELNVNALLLGDSALYLCASSLLQSNQPQHFGDGTRLSIL.

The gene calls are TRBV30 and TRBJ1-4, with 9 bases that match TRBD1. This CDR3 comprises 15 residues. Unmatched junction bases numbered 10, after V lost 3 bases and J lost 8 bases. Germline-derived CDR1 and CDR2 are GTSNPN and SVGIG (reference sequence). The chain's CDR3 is CAWRAGQGTGEKLFF. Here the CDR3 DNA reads TGTGCCTGGAGAGCAGGACAGGGGACTGGGGAAAAACTGTTTTTT.

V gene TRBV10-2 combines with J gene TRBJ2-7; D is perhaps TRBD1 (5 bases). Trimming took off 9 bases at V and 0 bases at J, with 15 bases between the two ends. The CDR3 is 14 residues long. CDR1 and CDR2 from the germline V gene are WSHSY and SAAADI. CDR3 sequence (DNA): TGCGCCAGTACGCCTCGACAGAGCTCCTACGAGCAGTACTTC. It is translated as CASTPRQSSYEQYF.

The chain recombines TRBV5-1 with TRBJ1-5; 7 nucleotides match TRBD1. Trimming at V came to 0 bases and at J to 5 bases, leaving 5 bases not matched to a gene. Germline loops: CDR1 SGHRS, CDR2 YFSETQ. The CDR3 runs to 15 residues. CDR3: CASSLGDSTHQPQHF. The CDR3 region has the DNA TGCGCCAGCAGCTTGGGGGACAGCACCCATCAGCCCCAGCATTTT.

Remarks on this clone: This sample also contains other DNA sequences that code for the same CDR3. Written as DNA, the CDR3 is TGTGCCAGCTCACCACCGACAGGGGGAAACACCGGGGAGCTGTTTTTT. This codes for CASSPPTGGNTGELFF. The rearrangement uses TRBV18 and TRBJ2-2; 9 bases are a match to TRBD1. The CDR3 has 16 residues. Germline-derived CDR1 and CDR2 are KGHSH and LQKENI. V shed 0 bases, J shed 2 bases, and the junction held 1 base outside the gene matches.

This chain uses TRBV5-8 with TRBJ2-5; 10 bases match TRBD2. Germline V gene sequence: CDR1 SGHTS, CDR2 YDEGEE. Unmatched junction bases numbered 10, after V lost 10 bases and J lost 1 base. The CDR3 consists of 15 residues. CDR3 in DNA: TGTGCCGGCAAAGAGCGGGGGGGCGTCCAAGAGACCCAGTACTTC. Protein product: CAGKERGGVQETQYF.

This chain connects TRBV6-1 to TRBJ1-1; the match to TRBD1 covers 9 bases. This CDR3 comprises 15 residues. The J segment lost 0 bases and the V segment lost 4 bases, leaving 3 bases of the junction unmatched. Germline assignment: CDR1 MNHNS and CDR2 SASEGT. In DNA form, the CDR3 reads TGTGCCAGCAGTGCACAGGGGGCGGTGAACACTGAAGCTTTCTTT. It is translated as CASSAQGAVNTEAFF.

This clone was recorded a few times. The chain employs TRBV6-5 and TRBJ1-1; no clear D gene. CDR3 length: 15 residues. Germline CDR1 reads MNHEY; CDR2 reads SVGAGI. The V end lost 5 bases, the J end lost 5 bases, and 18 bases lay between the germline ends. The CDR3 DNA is TGTGCCAGCAGTACGTGGGATCTGGGGAGGACTGAAGCTTTCTTT. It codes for CASSTWDLGRTEAFF.

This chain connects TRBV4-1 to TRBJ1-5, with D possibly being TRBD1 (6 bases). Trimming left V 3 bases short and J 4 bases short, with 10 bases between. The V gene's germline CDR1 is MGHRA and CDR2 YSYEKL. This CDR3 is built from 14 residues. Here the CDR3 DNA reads TGCGCCAGCAGCCACAGGGGCAAAAATCAGCCCCAGCATTTT. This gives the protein CASSHRGKNQPQHF.

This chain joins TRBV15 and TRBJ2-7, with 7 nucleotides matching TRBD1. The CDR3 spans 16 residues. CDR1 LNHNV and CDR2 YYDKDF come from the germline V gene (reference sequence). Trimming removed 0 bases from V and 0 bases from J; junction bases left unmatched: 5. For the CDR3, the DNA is TGTGCCACCAGCAGAGAGTTTCGGGACAGCTCCTACGAGCAGTACTTC. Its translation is CATSREFRDSSYEQYF.

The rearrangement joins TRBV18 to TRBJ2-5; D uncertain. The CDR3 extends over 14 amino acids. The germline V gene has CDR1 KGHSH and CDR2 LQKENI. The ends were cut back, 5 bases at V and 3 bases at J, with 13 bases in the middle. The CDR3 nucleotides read TGTGCCAGCTCAGGCTGGGCGTTAGAAGAGACCCAGTACTTC. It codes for CASSGWALEETQYF.

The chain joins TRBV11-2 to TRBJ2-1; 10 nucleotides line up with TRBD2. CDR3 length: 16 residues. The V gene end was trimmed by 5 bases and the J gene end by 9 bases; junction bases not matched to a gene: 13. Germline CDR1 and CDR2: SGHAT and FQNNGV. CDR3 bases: TGTGCCAGCAGCCCCAGACTAAGCGGGGGGGCCGGTGAGCAGTTCTTC. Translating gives CASSPRLSGGAGEQFF.

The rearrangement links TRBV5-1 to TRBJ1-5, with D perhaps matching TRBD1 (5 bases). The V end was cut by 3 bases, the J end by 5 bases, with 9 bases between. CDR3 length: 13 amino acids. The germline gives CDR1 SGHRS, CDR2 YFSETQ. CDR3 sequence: CASSSDSYQPQHF. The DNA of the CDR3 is TGCGCCAGCAGCTCAGACAGTTATCAGCCCCAGCATTTT.

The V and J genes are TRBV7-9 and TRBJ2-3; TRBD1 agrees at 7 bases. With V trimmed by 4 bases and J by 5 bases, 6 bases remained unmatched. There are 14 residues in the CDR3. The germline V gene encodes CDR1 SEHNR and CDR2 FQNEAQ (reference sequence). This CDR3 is CASSYDRVGDTQYF. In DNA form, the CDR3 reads TGTGCCAGCAGCTACGACAGGGTAGGAGATACGCAGTATTTT.

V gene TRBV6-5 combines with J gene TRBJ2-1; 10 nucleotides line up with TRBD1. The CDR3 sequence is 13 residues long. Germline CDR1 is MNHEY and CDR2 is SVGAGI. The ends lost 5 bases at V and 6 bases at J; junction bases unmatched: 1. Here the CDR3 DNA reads TGTGCCAGCAGTCGGGACAGGGGCAATGAGCAGTTCTTC. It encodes CASSRDRGNEQFF.

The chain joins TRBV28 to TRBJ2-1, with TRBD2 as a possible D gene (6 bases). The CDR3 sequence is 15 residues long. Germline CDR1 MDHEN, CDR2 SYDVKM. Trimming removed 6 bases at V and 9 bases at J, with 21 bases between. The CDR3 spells CASSSWGGGVGEQFF. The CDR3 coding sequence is TGTGCCAGCAGCTCGTGGGGAGGAGGGGTGGGTGAGCAGTTCTTC.

The CDR3 sequence is CASSLPLGQGPDTQYF. As DNA, the CDR3 is TGTGCCAGCAGCTTGCCCTTGGGACAGGGCCCAGATACGCAGTATTTT. The chain joins TRBV5-8 to TRBJ2-3; TRBD1 aligns across 9 bases. V lost 1 base to trimming and J lost 4 bases; unmatched junction nucleotides: 7. Germline V gene data show CDR1 as SGHTS and CDR2 as YDEGEE. CDR3 length: 16 residues.